Listed below are T cell receptor beta chains from one sample, sequenced in a study of T cells in Graves' hyperthyroidism and ophthalmopathy. TCRdb ran MiXCR on the multiplex PCR reads and lists one entry per CDR3 protein. The table has 600,000 to 700,000 distinct CDR3 sequences, over 12% seen once; the top ten hold roughly 4.5%. The sequencing sample was made of blood. The receptors were gathered from a woman in her forties with Graves' ophthalmopathy. The CDR3 runs from the conserved cysteine through the conserved F or W. The D gene is left open where the match is weak. Some rows have no size entry. The others give once, few or many, or a class for an expanded clone.

V: TRBV27
D: .
size: many
J: TRBJ1-2
CDR3: CASSPGKVYGYTF
DNA: TGTGCCAGCAGTCCCGGCAAGGTCTATGGCTACACCTTC

V: TRBV28
D: .
size: many
J: TRBJ2-4
CDR3: CASSLEQAKNIQYF
DNA: TGTGCCAGCAGTTTAGAACAGGCCAAAAACATTCAGTACTTC

V: TRBV12-3/TRBV12-4
D: .
size: many
J: TRBJ2-7
CDR3: CASSRSWGTSYEQYF
DNA: TGTGCCAGCAGCCGAAGTTGGGGGACCTCCTACGAGCAGTACTTC

V: TRBV4-1
D: .
size: .
J: TRBJ1-2
CDR3: CASSQIPGTHYGYTF
DNA: TGCGCCAGCAGCCAGATTCCAGGGACGCACTATGGCTACACCTTC

V: TRBV28
D: TRBD2
size: .
J: TRBJ2-5
CDR3: CASSAPTSEIDSGTQYF
DNA: TGTGCCAGCAGTGCGCCGACTAGCGAGATTGATAGCGGGACCCAGTACTTC

V: TRBV28
D: .
size: many
J: TRBJ2-2
CDR3: CASSPWTLTADTGELFF
DNA: TGTGCCAGCAGCCCGTGGACCCTTACGGCGGACACCGGGGAGCTGTTTTTT

V: TRBV3-1
D: .
size: .
J: TRBJ1-2
CDR3: CASSQPGLGVDGYTF
DNA: TGTGCCAGCAGCCAACCAGGGTTGGGGGTCGATGGCTACACCTTC

V: TRBV12-3/TRBV12-4
D: .
size: many
J: TRBJ2-5
CDR3: CASSYGVGPETQYF
DNA: TGTGCCAGCAGTTACGGTGTGGGCCCAGAGACCCAGTACTTC

V: TRBV6-1
D: .
size: many
J: TRBJ2-5
CDR3: CASSEEGQGSTQYF
DNA: TGTGCCAGCAGTGAAGAGGGGCAGGGGTCGACCCAGTACTTC

V: TRBV7-3
D: .
size: many
J: TRBJ1-5
CDR3: CASSLTGQQPQHF
DNA: TGTGCCAGCAGCTTAACAGGACAGCAGCCCCAGCATTTT

V: TRBV6-1
D: TRBD1
size: many
J: TRBJ1-1
CDR3: CASSKTGDGNTEAFF
DNA: TGTGCCAGCAGTAAGACAGGGGACGGAAACACTGAAGCTTTCTTT

V: TRBV6-4
D: TRBD1
size: many
J: TRBJ1-5
CDR3: CASSPTRQGVLSNQPQHF
DNA: TGTGCCAGCAGTCCAACCCGACAGGGAGTGTTGAGCAATCAGCCCCAGCATTTT

V: TRBV9
D: TRBD2
size: few
J: TRBJ2-3
CDR3: CASPGGEGIISTDTQYF
DNA: TGTGCCAGCCCTGGGGGGGAGGGCATTATTTCGACAGATACGCAGTATTTT

V: TRBV10-3
D: .
size: .
J: TRBJ2-2
CDR3: CAISPNLGGELFF
DNA: TGTGCCATCAGTCCCAATTTGGGCGGGGAGCTGTTTTTT

V: TRBV12-3/TRBV12-4
D: .
size: medium-sized
J: TRBJ1-1
CDR3: CASSLPLLDGSEAFF
DNA: TGTGCCAGCAGTTTACCCCTCCTGGACGGCAGTGAAGCTTTCTTT

V: TRBV6-5
D: TRBD2
size: many
J: TRBJ2-7
CDR3: CASSYVRGSYEQYF
DNA: TGTGCCAGCAGTTACGTTCGCGGGAGCTACGAGCAGTACTTC

V: TRBV12-3/TRBV12-4
D: TRBD1
size: many
J: TRBJ1-1
CDR3: CASSLGGQGAFF
DNA: TGTGCCAGCAGTTTAGGGGGACAGGGGGCTTTCTTT

V: TRBV6-1
D: .
size: .
J: TRBJ1-3
CDR3: CAGSEVDGASGNTIYF
DNA: TGTGCCGGCAGTGAAGTCGACGGTGCCTCTGGAAACACCATATATTTT

V: TRBV6-2/TRBV6-3
D: .
size: .
J: TRBJ2-7
CDR3: CASNLGGVAYEQYF
DNA: TGTGCCAGCAACTTGGGCGGGGTCGCCTACGAGCAGTACTTC

V: TRBV6-2/TRBV6-3
D: .
size: .
J: TRBJ1-1
CDR3: CASSYGQAMNTEAFF
DNA: TGTGCCAGCAGTTACGGTCAGGCCATGAACACTGAAGCTTTCTTT

V: TRBV19
D: .
size: few
J: TRBJ2-7
CDR3: CASSTGVAGIYEQYF
DNA: TGTGCCAGTAGTACTGGGGTGGCGGGGATCTACGAGCAGTACTTC

V: TRBV24-1
D: .
size: many
J: TRBJ1-5
CDR3: CATSDSKQIRRQPQHF
DNA: TGTGCCACCAGTGATTCGAAACAGATCAGGCGTCAGCCCCAGCATTTT

V: TRBV7-9
D: .
size: many
J: TRBJ2-4
CDR3: CASSLAGSDIQYF
DNA: TGTGCCAGCAGCTTAGCGGGGTCGGACATTCAGTACTTC

V: TRBV4-2
D: .
size: .
J: TRBJ2-2
CDR3: CASSQDLGREYTGELFF
DNA: TGTGCCAGCAGCCAAGATCTGGGGCGGGAATACACCGGGGAGCTGTTTTTT

V: TRBV6-2/TRBV6-3
D: .
size: many
J: TRBJ1-2
CDR3: CASSYSPGRGYGYTF
DNA: TGTGCCAGCAGTTACTCACCAGGAAGAGGGTATGGCTACACCTTC

V: TRBV20-1
D: TRBD1
size: few
J: TRBJ2-7
CDR3: CSAKPDRGRNYEQYF
DNA: TGCAGTGCTAAACCGGACAGGGGGCGGAACTACGAGCAGTACTTC

V: TRBV7-2
D: .
size: many
J: TRBJ1-2
CDR3: CASRNVMGQLRGYTF
DNA: TGTGCCAGCAGAAACGTTATGGGGCAGCTTCGAGGCTACACCTTC

V: TRBV28
D: .
size: few
J: TRBJ1-6
CDR3: CASSPGGGHNSPLHF
DNA: TGTGCCAGCAGCCCCGGGGGGGGCCATAATTCACCCCTCCACTTT

V: TRBV6-5
D: TRBD1
size: .
J: TRBJ2-5
CDR3: CASSYGGQGSETQYF
DNA: TGTGCCAGCAGTTACGGCGGACAGGGGTCCGAGACCCAGTACTTC

V: TRBV12-3/TRBV12-4
D: .
size: .
J: TRBJ1-2
CDR3: CASSGGLESYGYTF
DNA: TGTGCCAGCAGCGGGGGCCTCGAGAGCTATGGCTACACCTTC

V: TRBV6-1
D: TRBD2
size: few
J: TRBJ2-5
CDR3: CASSPVVAGYQETQYF
DNA: TGTGCCAGCAGCCCGGTGGTAGCGGGGTACCAAGAGACCCAGTACTTC

V: TRBV6-1
D: TRBD1
size: .
J: TRBJ2-7
CDR3: CASSEAATGVDEQYF
DNA: TGTGCCAGCAGTGAAGCGGCGACAGGGGTGGACGAGCAGTACTTC

V: TRBV7-2
D: .
size: many
J: TRBJ2-7
CDR3: CASSPMGYEQYF
DNA: TGTGCCAGCAGCCCTATGGGCTACGAGCAGTACTTC

V: TRBV18
D: .
size: .
J: TRBJ2-4
CDR3: CASSPPGADIQYF
DNA: TGTGCCAGCTCACCACCGGGGGCAGACATTCAGTACTTC

V: TRBV13
D: .
size: many
J: TRBJ2-7
CDR3: CASSFSILGATGQYF
DNA: TGTGCCAGCAGCTTCTCCATCCTAGGTGCTACGGGGCAGTACTTC

V: TRBV19
D: .
size: once
J: TRBJ2-3
CDR3: CASSPSLGRYTDTQYF
DNA: TGTGCCAGTAGTCCAAGCTTGGGCAGATACACAGATACGCAGTATTTT

V: TRBV28
D: TRBD1
size: many
J: TRBJ1-5
CDR3: CASSFTGGSNQPQHF
DNA: TGTGCCAGCAGTTTTACAGGGGGTAGCAATCAGCCCCAGCATTTT

V: TRBV7-2
D: .
size: many
J: TRBJ2-7
CDR3: CASSASRGYEQYF
DNA: TGTGCCAGCAGCGCCTCCCGAGGTTACGAGCAGTACTTC

V: TRBV30
D: .
size: .
J: TRBJ1-1
CDR3: CAWSKRNTEAFF
DNA: TGTGCCTGGAGTAAGCGAAACACTGAAGCTTTCTTT

V: TRBV12-3/TRBV12-4
D: .
size: many
J: TRBJ1-5
CDR3: CASSFDRLNQHF
DNA: TGTGCCAGCAGTTTCGACAGGCTGAACCAGCATTTT

V: TRBV6-1
D: TRBD2
size: .
J: TRBJ2-7
CDR3: CASSEREAGVYEQYF
DNA: TGTGCCAGCTCGGAAAGAGAGGCGGGAGTATACGAGCAGTACTTC

V: TRBV6-1
D: .
size: .
J: TRBJ2-2
CDR3: CASRTATNTGELFF
DNA: TGTGCCAGCAGGACAGCCACGAACACCGGGGAGCTGTTTTTT

V: TRBV20-1
D: TRBD2
size: few
J: TRBJ2-7
CDR3: CSAHSGVSSYEQYF
DNA: TGCAGTGCTCATAGCGGGGTTAGCTCCTACGAGCAGTACTTC

V: TRBV10-3
D: .
size: many
J: TRBJ2-7
CDR3: CAITSILGAARYEQYF
DNA: TGTGCCATCACCTCGATATTAGGCGCGGCACGCTACGAGCAGTACTTC

V: TRBV12-3/TRBV12-4
D: TRBD1
size: .
J: TRBJ1-2
CDR3: CASTRTGGKANYGYTF
DNA: TGTGCCAGCACTCGGACAGGGGGCAAGGCTAACTATGGCTACACCTTC

V: TRBV20-1
D: .
size: .
J: TRBJ1-5
CDR3: CSARVDSRNQPQHF
DNA: TGCAGTGCTAGAGTAGACAGCCGCAATCAGCCCCAGCATTTT

V: TRBV2
D: TRBD2
size: many
J: TRBJ2-5
CDR3: CASRLGLAGRGETQYF
DNA: TGTGCCAGCAGATTGGGACTAGCGGGTCGGGGAGAGACCCAGTACTTC

V: TRBV10-3
D: .
size: many
J: TRBJ2-2
CDR3: CAISEHTGELFF
DNA: TGTGCCATCAGTGAGCACACCGGGGAGCTGTTTTTT

V: TRBV6-1
D: TRBD1
size: many
J: TRBJ1-1
CDR3: CASSALTGGNTEAFF
DNA: TGTGCCAGCAGTGCCCTGACAGGGGGGAACACTGAAGCTTTCTTT

V: TRBV6-5
D: .
size: many
J: TRBJ1-3
CDR3: CASSYSRVANTIYF
DNA: TGTGCCAGCAGTTACTCAAGGGTAGCAAACACCATATATTTT

V: TRBV12-3/TRBV12-4
D: .
size: many
J: TRBJ2-5
CDR3: CASSLYGARGTQYF
DNA: TGTGCCAGCAGTTTATACGGGGCCAGGGGGACCCAGTACTTC

V: TRBV28
D: .
size: .
J: TRBJ1-5
CDR3: CASKTVSLNQPQHF
DNA: TGTGCCAGCAAAACTGTCTCTCTTAATCAGCCCCAGCATTTT

V: TRBV6-1
D: .
size: many
J: TRBJ2-7
CDR3: CASSEAPTEVSYEQYF
DNA: TGTGCCAGCAGTGAAGCGCCGACAGAAGTATCCTACGAGCAGTACTTC

V: TRBV11-2
D: .
size: many
J: TRBJ1-1
CDR3: CASSRQTLSTEAFF
DNA: TGTGCCAGCAGCCGACAGACCCTTAGCACTGAAGCTTTCTTT